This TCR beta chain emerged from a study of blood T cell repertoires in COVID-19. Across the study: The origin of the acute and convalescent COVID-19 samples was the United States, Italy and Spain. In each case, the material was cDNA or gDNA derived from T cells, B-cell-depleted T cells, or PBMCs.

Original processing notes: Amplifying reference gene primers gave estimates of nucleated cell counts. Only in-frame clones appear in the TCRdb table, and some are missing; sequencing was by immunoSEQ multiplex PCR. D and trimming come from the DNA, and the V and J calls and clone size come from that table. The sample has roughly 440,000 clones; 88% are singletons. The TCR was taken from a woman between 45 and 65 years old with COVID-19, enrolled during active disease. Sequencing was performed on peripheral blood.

The CDR3 coding sequence is TGTGCAGAGGGAGGGGAAAGTTGCAATGAAAAACTGTTTTTT. Translation gives CAEGGESCNEKLFF. The chain employs TRBV12-2 and TRBJ1-4. TRBV12-2 constitutes a pseudogene. CDR3 size: 14 residues.